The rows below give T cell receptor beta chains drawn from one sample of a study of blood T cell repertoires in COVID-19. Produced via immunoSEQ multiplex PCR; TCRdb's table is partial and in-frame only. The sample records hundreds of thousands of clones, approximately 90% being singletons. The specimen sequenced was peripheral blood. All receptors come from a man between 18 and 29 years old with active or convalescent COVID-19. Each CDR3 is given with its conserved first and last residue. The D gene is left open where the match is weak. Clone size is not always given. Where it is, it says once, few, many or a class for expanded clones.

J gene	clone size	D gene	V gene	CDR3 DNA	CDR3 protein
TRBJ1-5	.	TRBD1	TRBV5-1	TGCGCCAGCAGCTCCTATACAGTAGGGGGCGGCAATCAGCCCCAGCATTTT	CASSSYTVGGGNQPQHF
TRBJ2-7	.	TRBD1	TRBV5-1	TGCGCCAGCAGCGGTGGAGGACAGGGTTGGAGCGAGCAGTACTTC	CASSGGGQGWSEQYF
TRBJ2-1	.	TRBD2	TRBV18	TGTGCCAGCTCACCGCGGGAGCCCGGGCCCAATGAGCAGTTCTTC	CASSPREPGPNEQFF
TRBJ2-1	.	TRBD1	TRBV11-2	TGTGCCAGCAGCCCCGAAGCAGGGGGCGTGCTAGGTGAGCAGTTCTTC	CASSPEAGGVLGEQFF
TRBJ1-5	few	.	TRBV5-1	TGCGCCAGCAGCCCCGAAGCCGGTTCTCAGCCCCAGCATTTT	CASSPEAGSQPQHF
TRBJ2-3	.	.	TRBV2	TGTGCCAGCAGGGCCTGGGAGGCCGAAGATACGCAGTATTTT	CASRAWEAEDTQYF
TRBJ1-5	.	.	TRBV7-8	TGTGCCAGCAGCTTAAAGGGGGTGCTCAATCAGCCCCAGCATTTT	CASSLKGVLNQPQHF
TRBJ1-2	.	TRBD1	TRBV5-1	TGCGCCAGCAGCTGGGGACAGGCGGCCCCCTTATATAGCTACACCTTC	CASSWGQAAPLYSYTF
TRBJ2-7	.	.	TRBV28	TGTGCCAGCAGTTCTACTGGGGGACGGACTACCTACGAGCAGTACTTC	CASSSTGGRTTYEQYF
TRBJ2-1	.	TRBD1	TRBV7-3	TGTGCCAGCAGCGTCCGAGGGGGCAATTTTTATGAGCAGTTCTTC	CASSVRGGNFYEQFF
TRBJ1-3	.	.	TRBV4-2	TGTGCCAGCAGCCAAGATGGGAGCTCTGGAAACACCATATATTTT	CASSQDGSSGNTIYF
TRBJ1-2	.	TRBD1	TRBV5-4	TGTGCCAGCAGCAATCGGGACAGGGGATACGGCTACACCTTC	CASSNRDRGYGYTF
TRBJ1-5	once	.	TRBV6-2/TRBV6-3	TGTGCCAGCAGTTACGTCGGACACAAAAGCAATCAGCCCCAGCATTTT	CASSYVGHKSNQPQHF
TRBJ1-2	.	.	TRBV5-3	TGTGCCAGAAGCTTGGCGGGATTTAACTATGGCTACACCTTC	CARSLAGFNYGYTF
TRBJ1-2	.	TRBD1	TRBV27	TGTGCCAGCAGTGTCTCGCCGGGACAGGGTTATGGCTACACCTTC	CASSVSPGQGYGYTF
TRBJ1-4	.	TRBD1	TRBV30	TGTGCCTGGAGTCGTCCCGGGACAGGGGAAGAAAAACTGTTTTTT	CAWSRPGTGEEKLFF
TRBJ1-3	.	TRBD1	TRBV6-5	TGTGCCAGCAGTCCAGGGGGCTTTGGAAACACCATATATTTT	CASSPGGFGNTIYF
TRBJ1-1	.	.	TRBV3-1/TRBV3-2	TGTGCCAGCAGCCTCCACGGGGAGGGGATGAACACTGAAGCTTTCTTT	CASSLHGEGMNTEAFF
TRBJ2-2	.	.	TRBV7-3	TGTGCCAGCAGAAGAGGGCGAGGCACCGGGGAGCTGTTTTTT	CASRRGRGTGELFF
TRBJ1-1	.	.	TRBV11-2	TGTGCCAGCAGCCTCGACAGGTCCACTGAAGCTTTCTTT	CASSLDRSTEAFF
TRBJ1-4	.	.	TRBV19	TGTGCCAGTAGTATGGCCTTTTTGGGGAGAGTGGAAAAACTGTTTTTT	CASSMAFLGRVEKLFF
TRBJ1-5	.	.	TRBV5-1	TGCGCCAGCAGACAGGGTCCCTATAGCAATCAGCCCCAGCATTTT	CASRQGPYSNQPQHF
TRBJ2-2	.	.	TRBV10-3	TGTGCCATCAGTGAGTGGGGGGGCCAGGGGACCGGGGAGCTGTTTTTT	CAISEWGGQGTGELFF
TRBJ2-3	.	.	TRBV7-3	TGTGCCAGCAGCCAGGCAGGGGCCGGCACAGATACGCAGTATTTT	CASSQAGAGTDTQYF
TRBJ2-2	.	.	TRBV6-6	TGTGCCAGCAGTCGAACGGGGGGCCGTCTTCTCGGGGAGCTGTTTTTT	CASSRTGGRLLGELFF
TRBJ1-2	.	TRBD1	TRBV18	TGTGCCAGCTCACCACTAGGACAGGGAGAGGGTGGCTACACCTTC	CASSPLGQGEGGYTF
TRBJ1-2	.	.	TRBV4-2	TGTGCCAGCAGCCAACCCGGGATTTCGGGCGGTAACTATGGCTACACCTTC	CASSQPGISGGNYGYTF
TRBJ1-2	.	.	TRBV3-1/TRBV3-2	TGTGCCAGCAGCCAAGACGTGACAGCTAACTATGGCTACACCTTC	CASSQDVTANYGYTF
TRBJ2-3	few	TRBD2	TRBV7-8	TGTGCCAGCAGCTTTCTCGGCGGGGGGGCCGAATTAGATACGCAGTATTTT	CASSFLGGGAELDTQYF
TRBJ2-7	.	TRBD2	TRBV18	TGTGCCAGCTCACCACGATTGCTGACTAGCGGGAGCCGCGAGCAGTACTTC	CASSPRLLTSGSREQYF
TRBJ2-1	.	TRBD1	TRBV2	TGTGCCAGCAGTCCTACAGGGGTCAGGGATGAGCAGTTCTTC	CASSPTGVRDEQFF
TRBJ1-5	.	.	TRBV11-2	TGTGCCAGCAGCTTAGGGCCCGAGGGGGATCAGCCCCAGCATTTT	CASSLGPEGDQPQHF
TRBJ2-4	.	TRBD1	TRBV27	TGTGCCAGCAGTTTGACCCATAAAGACAGGGGCCGTCCCAAAAACATTCAGTACTTC	CASSLTHKDRGRPKNIQYF
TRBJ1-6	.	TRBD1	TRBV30	TGTGCCTTGACAGGGAATAATTCACCCCTCCACTTT	CALTGNNSPLHF
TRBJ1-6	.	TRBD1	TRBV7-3	TGTGCCAGCAGCTTTCAGGGGGCCGATTCACCCCTCCACTTT	CASSFQGADSPLHF
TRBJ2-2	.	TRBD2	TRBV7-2	TGTGCCAGCAGTACAGTAGGGGCTAGCGGAAACACCGGGGAGCTGTTTTTT	CASSTVGASGNTGELFF
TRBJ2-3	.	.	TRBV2	TGTGCCAGCAGGGAAGACCCAGGGACAGATACGCAGTATTTT	CASREDPGTDTQYF
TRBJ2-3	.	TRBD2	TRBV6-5	TGTGCCAGCAGAACTAGCGGGTGGGGGGATACGCAGTATTTT	CASRTSGWGDTQYF
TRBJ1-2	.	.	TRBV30	TGTGCCGGGGGAGACGGGAACTATGGCTACACCTTC	CAGGDGNYGYTF
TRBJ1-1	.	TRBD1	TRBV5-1	TGCGCCAGCAGCTATGGACAGGGTATGCTCATGAACACTGAAGCTTTCTTT	CASSYGQGMLMNTEAFF
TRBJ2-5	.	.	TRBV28	TGTGCCAGCAGCCCCTCAGGGCTCCAAGAGACCCAGTACTTC	CASSPSGLQETQYF
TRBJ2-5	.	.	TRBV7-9	TGTGCCAGCAGCTTAGGTGTGTCCGGGGAGACCCAGTACTTC	CASSLGVSGETQYF
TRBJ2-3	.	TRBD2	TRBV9	TGTGCCAGCAGCTCCTATGAGACTAGCGGGGGAGATTTCACAGATACGCAGTATTTT	CASSSYETSGGDFTDTQYF
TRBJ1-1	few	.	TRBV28	TGTGCCAGCAGTCCAGGGGCCCTGAAGAACACTGAAGCTTTCTTT	CASSPGALKNTEAFF
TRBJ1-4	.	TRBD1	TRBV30	TGTGCCTGGAGTGGACGACAGGGAGGTCGAGAAAAACTGTTTTTT	CAWSGRQGGREKLFF
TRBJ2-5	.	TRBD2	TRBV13	TGTGCCAGCAGCACCGGGACTAGCGGAGTAGAGACCCAGTACTTC	CASSTGTSGVETQYF